The 13 T cell receptor beta chains reported below all come from one sample, sequenced in a study of patients and donors after allogeneic stem cell transplantation. MiXCR was run by TCRdb on the RT-PCR reads, yielding one entry per CDR3 protein. This table has under 30,000 distinct CDR3 sequences, approximately 43% appearing once. The sequenced sample was blood, either unsorted or a sorted T cell fraction (not recorded which). The receptors here all came from a human donor who was either an allogeneic HSCT recipient or a stem cell or donor lymphocyte infusion donor (not recorded which). It is not recorded whose cells these are; they may come from a transplant donor.

This clonotype was observed a handful of times. The CDR3 loop is CASSYSDFGQGETQYF. CDR3 DNA: TGTGCCAGCAGTTACTCGGATTTCGGACAGGGTGAGACCCAGTACTTC. J is TRBJ2-5 and V is TRBV6-2 or TRBV6-3; 8 nucleotides line up with TRBD1. The CDR3 extends over 16 amino acids. V was pared by 0 bases and J by 5 bases, with 8 bases of the junction left unmatched. Germline V gene sequence: CDR1 MNHEY, CDR2 SVGEGT.

A few counts support this clonotype. CDR3 sequence: CSARDSGTQITEAFF. The CDR3 DNA reads TGCAGTGCTAGAGACTCCGGGACTCAAATCACTGAAGCTTTCTTT. V is TRBV20-1 and J is TRBJ1-1; perhaps TRBD1 as D (5 bases). V was cut by 0 bases and J by 4 bases, with 15 bases left in between. The CDR3 has 15 amino acids. CDR1 is DFQATT and CDR2 is SNEGSKA in the germline V gene (reference sequence).

The gene calls are TRBV12-3 or TRBV12-4 and TRBJ2-3, with D perhaps assigned TRBD1 or TRBD2 (6 bases each). CDR3 length: 18 residues. V was pared by 2 bases and J by 3 bases, with 21 bases between. The CDR3 loop reads CASSLPTDYPRGTDTQYF. As DNA, the CDR3 is TGTGCCAGCAGTTTACCGACGGACTACCCGAGGGGGACAGATACGCAGTATTTT.

The chain joins TRBV3-1 to TRBJ1-1, with 9 bases that match TRBD1. The V segment lost 4 bases and the J segment 1 base; nucleotides outside the gene matches: 4. Germline lookup yields CDR1 LGHDT and CDR2 YNNKEL (reference sequence). CDR3 length equals 15 residues. For the CDR3, the DNA is TGTGCCAGCAGCCCACAGGGGGCAAGGAACACTGAAGCTTTCTTT. Its translation is CASSPQGARNTEAFF.

V gene TRBV4-2 combines with J gene TRBJ2-7; D possibly corresponds to TRBD1 (5 bases). Trimming stripped 0 bases from V and 1 base from J, with 13 bases between. The CDR3 contains 16 residues. The germline gives CDR1 LGHNA, CDR2 YNFKEQ. Here the CDR3 DNA reads TGTGCCAGCAGCCAAGAAGGCTCTAGGGGTTCCTACGAGCAGTACTTC. Its protein product is CASSQEGSRGSYEQYF.

J is TRBJ2-3 and V is TRBV27; D is unclear. Trimming stripped 3 bases from V and 2 bases from J, with 9 bases between. This CDR3 has 14 residues. Germline values: CDR1 MNHEY, CDR2 SMNVEV (reference sequence). CDR3 sequence: CASSFVEDTDTQYF. The CDR3 DNA follows: TGTGCCAGCAGTTTCGTAGAGGACACAGATACGCAGTATTTT.

In this sample, this clonotype turned up once. The V gene is TRBV12-3 or TRBV12-4, the J gene TRBJ1-3, with D possibly being TRBD1 (6 bases). The CDR3 consists of 14 residues. The V and J ends lost 5 bases and 4 bases respectively, with 12 bases between them. CDR3 residues: CASSSTGYGNTIYF. CDR3 DNA: TGTGCCAGCAGTAGTACAGGGTACGGAAACACCATATATTTT.

The chain combines TRBV3-1 with TRBJ1-2, with a tentative D call TRBD1 (6 bases). Germline V lookup: CDR1 LGHDT, CDR2 YNNKEL (reference sequence). The CDR3 is made up of 15 amino acids. Between the trimmed V and J ends, which lost 5 bases and 6 bases, there was a span of 19 bases. The CDR3 protein is CASSTRGARRDGYTF. The CDR3, as DNA: TGTGCCAGCAGCACTCGGGGGGCGAGGCGAGATGGCTACACCTTC.

V usage is TRBV14 and J usage is TRBJ2-2; D is unresolved. Trimming left V 1 base short and J 4 bases short, with 13 bases between. The CDR3 is made up of 16 amino acids. Germline V lookup: CDR1 SGHDN, CDR2 FVKESK. CDR3 sequence reads: CASSQARLTLTGELFF. As DNA, the CDR3 is TGTGCCAGCAGCCAAGCCCGTCTCACTCTCACCGGGGAGCTGTTTTTT.

The gene calls are TRBV9 and TRBJ2-7; perhaps TRBD1 as D (6 bases). V was pared by 0 bases and J by 0 bases, with 13 bases between. The CDR3 spans 16 residues. Germline V gene data show CDR1 as SGDLS and CDR2 as YYNGEE. The CDR3 loop reads CASSVGGGLSSYEQYF. Written as DNA, the CDR3 is TGTGCCAGCAGCGTAGGTGGGGGCCTCAGCTCCTACGAGCAGTACTTC. Based on the CDR3 plus reference TRBV9 and TRBJ2-7, the full variable domain is DSGVTQTPKHLITATGQRVTLRCSPRSGDLSVYWYQQSLDQGLQFLIQYYNGEERAKGNILERFSAQQFPDLHSELNLSSLELGDSALYFCASSVGGGLSSYEQYFGPGTRLTVT.

The rearrangement uses TRBV28 and TRBJ2-2; possibly TRBD1 for D (5 bases). This CDR3 contains 14 residues. V lost 6 bases, J lost 4 bases, and 12 bases lay in between. Germline-derived CDR1 and CDR2 are MDHEN and SYDVKM. DNA for the CDR3: TGTGCCAGCAGATTTCAGGGCGGCACCGGGGAGCTGTTTTTT. It specifies CASRFQGGTGELFF.

V is TRBV5-1 and J is TRBJ2-1; D unclear. CDR1 and CDR2 (germline): SGHRS, YFSETQ. The ends were cut back, 4 bases at V and 6 bases at J, with 17 bases in the middle. This CDR3 is 15 amino acids long. The CDR3, as DNA: TGCGCCAGCAGCCCCACGGCCGCCGCCCCCAATGAGCAGTTCTTC. This translates into CASSPTAAAPNEQFF. Drawing the rest from reference TRBV5-1 and TRBJ2-1, the complete variable domain is KAGVTQTPRYLIKTRGQQVTLSCSPISGHRSVSWYQQTPGQGLQFLFEYFSETQRNKGNFPGRFSGRQFSNSRSEMNVSTLELGDSALYLCASSPTAAAPNEQFFGPGTRLTVL.

This clonotype was observed a handful of times. The V gene is TRBV11-1, the J gene TRBJ2-7; no definite D call. V was pared by 0 bases and J by 7 bases, with 10 bases between. This CDR3 region has 13 residues. Germline loops: CDR1 SGHAT, CDR2 FQDESV (reference sequence). This CDR3 reads CASSLARSLEQYF. CDR3 nucleotides: TGTGCCAGCAGCTTAGCGCGCTCTTTGGAGCAGTACTTC.